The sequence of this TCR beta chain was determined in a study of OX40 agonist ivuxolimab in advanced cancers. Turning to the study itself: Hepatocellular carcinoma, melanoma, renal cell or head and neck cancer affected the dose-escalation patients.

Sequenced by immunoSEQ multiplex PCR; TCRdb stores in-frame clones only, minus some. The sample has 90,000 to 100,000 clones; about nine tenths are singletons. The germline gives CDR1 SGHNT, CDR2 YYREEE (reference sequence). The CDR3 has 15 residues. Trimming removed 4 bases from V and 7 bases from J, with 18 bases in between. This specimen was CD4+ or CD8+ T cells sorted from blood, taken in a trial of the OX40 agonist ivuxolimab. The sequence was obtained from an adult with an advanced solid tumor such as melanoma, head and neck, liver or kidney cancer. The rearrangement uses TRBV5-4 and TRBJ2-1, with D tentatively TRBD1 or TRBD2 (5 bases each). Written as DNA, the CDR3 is TGTGCCAGCAGCCTCCGGGGCCCCTCGGGAAATGAGCAGTTCTTC. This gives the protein CASSLRGPSGNEQFF. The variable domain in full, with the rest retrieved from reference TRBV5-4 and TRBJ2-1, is ETGVTQSPTHLIKTRGQQVTLRCSSQSGHNTVSWYQQALGQGPQFIFQYYREEENGRGNFPPRFSGLQFPNYSSELNVNALELDDSALYLCASSLRGPSGNEQFFGPGTRLTVL.